This T cell receptor beta chain emerged from a study of molecular identifiers for immune sequencing clone quantification. Study background: In replicates, RNA from around 20,000 or 100,000 naive CD8 cells was divided five ways and four parts were sequenced. Study observations and caveats: Whereas naive cells kept under 1% of molecules in clones above 20 RNA copies, such clones held over 99% in effectors.

Ten or more counts support this clonotype. Its antigen is currently unknown. A single record per CDR3 protein comes from TCRdb applying MiXCR to the PCR reads. The sample contains roughly 630,000 distinct CDR3 sequences, 25% of which appear only once. Every naive CD8 library was made from between about 20,000 and 1,100,000 sorted cells with 10%, 30% or 50% RNA. Sorting was used to obtain naive CD8 T cells (CD8+CD4-CCR7+CD45RA+). Losses at the gene ends were 4 bases for V and 5 bases for J; bases not matched to a gene: 6. This CDR3 is built from 14 residues. Germline assignment: CDR1 SNHLY and CDR2 FYNNEI.

The gene calls are TRBV2 and TRBJ1-1; 8 bases are a match to TRBD1. Material for sequencing was naive CD8+ T cells from blood, with Jurkat cell RNA spiked in. As for subset: FACS-sorted CD8+CD4-CCR7+CD45RA+ naive T cells. This receptor was obtained from a human donor in good health. Some libraries in this study had Jurkat cell RNA spiked in. CDR3 in DNA: TGTGCCAGCAGTGCCGGACAGGGAAGGACTGAAGCTTTCTTT. Its translation is CASSAGQGRTEAFF.